Each of the 26 T cell receptor beta chains below was sequenced from the same sample in a study of graft-versus-host responses after intestinal transplantation. Profiling relied on immunoSEQ multiplex PCR, and the TCRdb table lists in-frame clones only, not all of them. Of 90,000 to 120,000 clones listed, roughly 87% are singletons. The antigens of these receptors remain unknown. This material consisted of unstimulated CD4+ T cells sorted from spleen or lymph node cells, taken before intestinal transplant. Every receptor here comes from a human donor who received an intestinal transplant.

The count of this clone is one. This chain connects TRBV5-1 to TRBJ2-3, with no clear D. This CDR3 is built from 16 residues. Between the trimmed V and J ends, which lost 0 bases and 0 bases, there was a span of 11 bases. CDR1 is SGHRS, CDR2 YFSETQ, per germline. The CDR3 protein is CASSLGYSRSTDTQYF. CDR3 sequence (DNA): TGCGCCAGCAGCTTGGGATATTCAAGAAGCACAGATACGCAGTATTTT.

The chain uses TRBV5-4 and TRBJ1-3; tentative D call: TRBD1 (6 bases). Germline CDR1 reads SGHNT; CDR2 reads YYREEE (reference sequence). This CDR3 has 15 residues. Trimming pared 1 base from V and 1 base from J, leaving 9 bases between. The DNA for the CDR3 is TGTGCCAGCAGCTTGTCAGGGGTGTCTGGAAACACCATATATTTT. Its translation is CASSLSGVSGNTIYF.

This sequence joins TRBV7-3 and TRBJ2-1, with D possibly being TRBD2 (5 bases). This CDR3 region has 13 residues. Germline V gene lookup returns CDR1 SGHTA and CDR2 FQGTGA. V was clipped by 5 bases and J by 5 bases, with 10 bases between them. CDR3 in amino acids: CASSRGLNNEQFF. CDR3 DNA: TGTGCCAGCAGCCGAGGACTCAACAATGAGCAGTTCTTC.

The chain couples TRBV2 to TRBJ2-7; 11 bases match TRBD2. The CDR3 length is 14 residues. The V gene end was trimmed by 4 bases and the J gene end by 3 bases; junction bases not matched to a gene: 2. Per germline, CDR1 SNHLY and CDR2 FYNNEI. The CDR3 nucleotides read TGTGCCAGCAGTGGACTAGCGGGGTACTACGAGCAGTACTTC. Its translation is CASSGLAGYYEQYF.

This sequence joins TRBV5-1 and TRBJ1-1, with D possibly being TRBD1 (6 bases). Germline CDR1 reads SGHRS; CDR2 reads YFSETQ. The V end was cut by 4 bases, the J end by 4 bases, with 17 bases between. The CDR3 has 15 residues. CDR3: CASSPSTGSGTEAFF. The CDR3 DNA reads as TGCGCCAGCAGCCCATCGACAGGAAGCGGCACTGAAGCTTTCTTT.

J is TRBJ2-2 and V is TRBV18; D ambiguous. The CDR3 is 16 residues long. The germline V gene has CDR1 KGHSH and CDR2 LQKENI. V lost 2 bases and J lost 6, with 16 bases in between. The CDR3: CASSPRAIAPAGELFF. In nucleotides, the CDR3 is TGTGCCAGCTCACCAAGGGCCATAGCACCGGCCGGGGAGCTGTTTTTT. The full variable domain, rest sourced from reference TRBV18 and TRBJ2-2, is NAGVMQNPRHLVRRRGQEARLRCSPMKGHSHVYWYRQLPEEGLKFMVYLQKENIIDESGMPKERFSAEFPKEGPSILRIQQVVRGDSAAYFCASSPRAIAPAGELFFGEGSRLTVL.

The chain joins TRBV28 to TRBJ2-5; D might be TRBD1 (5 bases). The J call may not be correct, given that the DNA end is closer to TRBJ2-7. Germline CDR1 MDHEN, CDR2 SYDVKM. The CDR3 is made up of 13 amino acids. Here the CDR3 reads CASSTRAIYEQYF. CDR3 DNA sequence: TGTGCCAGCAGCACCAGGGCAATATACGAGCAGTACTTC.

In this sample, this clone turned up once. The chain carries TRBV10-3 and TRBJ1-2, with D maybe TRBD1 (5 bases). Germline CDR1 reads ENHRY; CDR2 reads SYGVKD. The CDR3 has 15 residues. V dropped 9 bases and J dropped 2 bases, with 19 bases sitting between them. For the CDR3, the DNA is TGTGCCATTAATCTTTCCGGGACCGGGAACTATGGCTACACCTTC. Translating gives CAINLSGTGNYGYTF.

The rearrangement uses TRBV18 and TRBJ1-2; TRBD1 agrees at 9 bases. CDR3 size: 18 residues. Germline values: CDR1 KGHSH, CDR2 LQKENI. The V gene end was trimmed by 6 bases and the J gene end by 0 bases; junction bases not matched to a gene: 14. The CDR3 protein is CASSRILRTGEANYGYTF. CDR3 bases: TGTGCCAGCTCCCGTATCCTCCGGACAGGGGAAGCTAACTATGGCTACACCTTC.

This sequence joins TRBV11-2 and TRBJ2-7, with a tentative D call TRBD2 (7 bases). Trimming stripped 3 bases from V and 7 bases from J, with 25 bases between. The CDR3 length is 17 residues. From germline, CDR1 is SGHAT and CDR2 FQNNGV. The CDR3 DNA reads as TGTGCCAGCAGCTTCATGCCTCCAAGGGGGGGGGTCGGAGAGCAGTACTTC. Its protein product is CASSFMPPRGGVGEQYF.

This clone was detected only once. CDR3 amino acids: CASSYRQGTYGYTF. The DNA for the CDR3 is TGTGCCAGCAGTTACCGGCAGGGAACTTATGGCTACACCTTC. The chain employs TRBV6-6 and TRBJ1-2; D might be TRBD1 (5 bases). The CDR3 runs to 14 residues. Per the germline V gene, CDR1 is MNHNY and CDR2 is SVGAGI (reference sequence). The V end lost 2 bases, the J end lost 5 bases, and 12 bases lay between the germline ends.

The V and J genes are TRBV14 and TRBJ1-6, with D uncertain. Trimming removed 1 base from V and 7 bases from J, with 11 bases in between. The CDR3 extends over 15 amino acids. Germline CDR1 is SGHDN and CDR2 is FVKESK. CDR3 DNA: TGTGCCAGCAGCCAAGCGCGGCAGCCCAATTCACCCCTCCACTTT. This gives the protein CASSQARQPNSPLHF.

The count of this clone is one. CDR3 DNA sequence: TGTGCCAGCAGTTCGACAGGGGGCCTAAACATTCAGTACTTC. Its translation is CASSSTGGLNIQYF. The V call is TRBV7-2, the J call TRBJ2-4; 10 bases agree with TRBD1. There are 14 residues in the CDR3. With V trimmed by 6 bases and J by 6 bases, 5 bases remained unmatched. Germline V lookup: CDR1 SGHTA, CDR2 FQGNSA.

The chain carries TRBV11-2 and TRBJ2-7; TRBD2 agrees at 7 bases. This CDR3 comprises 14 residues. Trimming took 5 bases from V and 3 from J; bases not matched to a gene: 7. In germline, CDR1 is SGHAT, CDR2 FQNNGV. CDR3 loop: CASSVIAGIYEQYF. In DNA, the CDR3 is TGTGCCAGCAGCGTCATAGCGGGTATCTACGAGCAGTACTTC.

The V and J genes are TRBV27 and TRBJ2-7, with 8 bases identical to TRBD2. Germline-derived CDR1 and CDR2 are MNHEY and SMNVEV (reference sequence). The CDR3 sequence is 14 residues long. Losses at the gene ends were 6 bases for V and 2 bases for J; bases not matched to a gene: 6. The CDR3 region has the DNA TGTGCCAGCAGGAATAGCGGGATGCCCTACGAGCAGTACTTC. Amino acids: CASRNSGMPYEQYF.

The J gene is TRBJ2-3, the V gene TRBV5-6; D gene unclear. The CDR3 is 13 amino acids. V lost 1 base and J 5 bases, leaving 8 bases between the germline ends. CDR1 is SGHDT and CDR2 is YYEEEE in the germline V gene. The CDR3 sequence: CASSLRVIDTQYF. The CDR3 bases are TGTGCCAGCAGCTTGAGGGTGATAGATACGCAGTATTTT.

V and J are TRBV19 and TRBJ2-5; D gene uncertain. Germline V gene data show CDR1 as LNHDA and CDR2 as SQIVND (reference sequence). V gave up 6 bases and J gave up 3 bases, with 11 bases separating them. This CDR3 has 13 residues. CDR3 loop: CASRARIEETQYF. CDR3 bases: TGTGCCAGTAGGGCCCGGATCGAAGAGACCCAGTACTTC.

This chain links TRBV18 with TRBJ2-5; no firm D call. There are 13 residues in the CDR3. V lost 7 bases, J lost 2 bases, and 11 bases lay in between. The germline gives CDR1 KGHSH, CDR2 LQKENI. This CDR3 is CASFLGLQETQYF. CDR3 sequence (DNA): TGTGCCAGCTTTCTTGGATTACAAGAGACCCAGTACTTC. Supplemented by reference TRBV18 and TRBJ2-5, the full variable domain reads NAGVMQNPRHLVRRRGQEARLRCSPMKGHSHVYWYRQLPEEGLKFMVYLQKENIIDESGMPKERFSAEFPKEGPSILRIQQVVRGDSAAYFCASFLGLQETQYFGPGTRLLVL.

The V call is TRBV6-6, the J call TRBJ2-7, with TRBD1 as a possible D gene (6 bases). Trimming took off 7 bases at V and 7 bases at J, with 17 bases between the two ends. Germline lookup yields CDR1 MNHNY and CDR2 SVGAGI (reference sequence). The CDR3 has 13 amino acids. Written as DNA, the CDR3 is TGTGCCAGCAACAGGGCGGTGATGGGGGAGCAGTACTTC. The encoded protein is CASNRAVMGEQYF.

V gene TRBV5-1 combines with J gene TRBJ2-2; D not certain. CDR1 and CDR2 (germline): SGHRS, YFSETQ. The CDR3 spans 15 residues. With 3 bases removed from V and 2 bases from J, the gap between germline ends came to 11 bases. The chain's CDR3 is CASSWLGLNTGELFF. For the CDR3, the DNA is TGCGCCAGCAGCTGGTTAGGGCTAAACACCGGGGAGCTGTTTTTT.

The chain uses TRBV2 and TRBJ2-7, with 9 nucleotides matching TRBD1. The CDR3 totals 13 residues. With V trimmed by 6 bases and J by 6 bases, 6 bases remained unmatched. CDR1 and CDR2 (germline): SNHLY, FYNNEI. CDR3 region: CASRTHRGREQYF. The CDR3 DNA follows: TGTGCCAGCAGGACACACAGGGGGCGCGAGCAGTACTTC.

CDR3 nucleotides: TGTGCCAGCAGCCAAGATCTAAGTTTCGACCAGCCCCAGCATTTT. It codes for CASSQDLSFDQPQHF. The chain links TRBV4-2 to TRBJ1-5, with no clear D. Trimming took off 0 bases at V and 7 bases at J, with 13 bases between the two ends. Germline CDR1 reads LGHNA; CDR2 reads YNFKEQ. This CDR3 region has 15 residues.

This clone was found a few times. This chain joins TRBV2 and TRBJ1-1; perhaps TRBD1 as D (6 bases). This CDR3 spans 14 amino acids. Germline loops: CDR1 SNHLY, CDR2 FYNNEI. V was trimmed by 6 bases and J by 4 bases, leaving 15 bases between them. CDR3 in amino acids: CASSRQASGTEAFF. The DNA of the CDR3 is TGTGCCAGCAGCAGACAGGCCTCGGGCACTGAAGCTTTCTTT.

The gene calls are TRBV9 and TRBJ1-1; TRBD1 agrees at 9 bases. V dropped 0 bases and J dropped 5; count of bases not matched to a gene: 5. CDR1 SGDLS and CDR2 YYNGEE come from the germline V gene. The CDR3 extends over 15 amino acids. CDR3 coding DNA: TGTGCCAGCAGCGTAGAACAGGGGGCGAGGACTGAAGCTTTCTTT. Protein product: CASSVEQGARTEAFF.

The genes are TRBV5-4 and TRBJ1-2, with D hard to call. The V end lost 0 bases, the J end lost 0 bases, and 9 bases lay between the germline ends. The CDR3 runs 15 residues. Germline V gene data show CDR1 as SGHNT and CDR2 as YYREEE (reference sequence). The CDR3 sequence is CASSLAVGSNYGYTF. CDR3 DNA sequence: TGTGCCAGCAGCTTGGCAGTGGGATCTAACTATGGCTACACCTTC. Combining the CDR3 with reference TRBV5-4 and TRBJ1-2 gives the whole variable domain ETGVTQSPTHLIKTRGQQVTLRCSSQSGHNTVSWYQQALGQGPQFIFQYYREEENGRGNFPPRFSGLQFPNYSSELNVNALELDDSALYLCASSLAVGSNYGYTFGSGTRLTVV.

The table lists this clone with a few counts. V usage is TRBV2 and J usage is TRBJ1-6; the match to TRBD1 covers 8 bases. The CDR3 has 13 amino acids. Germline loops: CDR1 SNHLY, CDR2 FYNNEI. The V gene end was trimmed by 10 bases and the J gene end by 7 bases; junction bases not matched to a gene: 6. CDR3 sequence: CATGPGGNSPLHF. In nucleotides, the CDR3 is TGTGCCACAGGTCCAGGGGGCAATTCACCCCTCCACTTT.